Following are 13 T cell receptor beta chains from one sample sequenced in a study of CD8 T cells in ankylosing spondylitis. Their antigen targets remain unknown. General study results and limits: Ankylosing spondylitis blood appeared to be characterized by a TCR beta motif of several highly homologous variants.

Using its own MiXCR run on the 5' RACE reads, TCRdb lists one record per CDR3 protein. The repertoire includes just under 550,000 distinct CDR3 sequences, roughly 13% of them detected once, and 6.8% sits in the top ten. The sample was blood, either unsorted or a sorted T cell fraction (not recorded which). These receptors all stem from a male donor with ankylosing spondylitis.

The chain combines TRBV25-1 with TRBJ2-3; D possibly corresponds to TRBD2 (5 bases). Looked up from germline, CDR1 is MGHDK and CDR2 is SYGVNS. The CDR3 loop spans 16 amino acids. V dropped 4 bases and J dropped 2 bases, with 16 bases sitting between them. In DNA form, the CDR3 reads TGTGCCAGCAGTGGGGTATTGACGGGGTCCACAGATACGCAGTATTTT. Its protein product is CASSGVLTGSTDTQYF.

The table lists this clonotype with a few counts. The J gene is TRBJ2-1, the V gene TRBV5-1; the D gene is possibly TRBD2 (7 bases). The CDR3 consists of 16 residues. V gave up 1 base and J gave up 10 bases, with 21 bases separating them. Germline CDR1 and CDR2: SGHRS and YFSETQ. The CDR3 DNA follows: TGCGCCAGCAGCTTGTCGAGCGGGACAACCCCCTTAGAGCAGTTCTTC. Its translation is CASSLSSGTTPLEQFF. The full variable domain, in which reference TRBV5-1 and TRBJ2-1 provide the parts outside the CDR3, is KAGVTQTPRYLIKTRGQQVTLSCSPISGHRSVSWYQQTPGQGLQFLFEYFSETQRNKGNFPGRFSGRQFSNSRSEMNVSTLELGDSALYLCASSLSSGTTPLEQFFGPGTRLTVL.

This clonotype was seen ten or more times. This sequence joins TRBV3-1 and TRBJ1-4; D perhaps matches TRBD1 (5 bases). The ends were cut back, 3 bases at V and 3 bases at J, with 8 bases in the middle. CDR1 is LGHDT, CDR2 YNNKEL, per germline (reference sequence). The CDR3 sequence is 14 residues long. The CDR3 spells CASSQGTANEKLFF. In DNA form, the CDR3 reads TGTGCCAGCAGCCAGGGGACGGCTAATGAAAAACTGTTTTTT. Full variable domain (outside the CDR3, taken from reference TRBV3-1 and TRBJ1-4): DTAVSQTPKYLVTQMGNDKSIKCEQNLGHDTMYWYKQDSKKFLKIMFSYNNKELIINETVPNRFSPKSPDKAHLNLHINSLELGDSAVYFCASSQGTANEKLFFGSGTQLSVL.

This clonotype was detected only a few times. V and J are TRBV18 and TRBJ2-1; 9 positions match TRBD2. Trimming at V came to 2 bases and at J to 9 bases, leaving 11 bases not matched to a gene. CDR1 and CDR2 (germline): KGHSH, LQKENI. CDR3 length: 16 residues. The CDR3, as DNA: TGTGCCAGCTCACCAGTAAGCGGGAGGCCTCGGGGTGAGCAGTTCTTC. Residues: CASSPVSGRPRGEQFF.

The chain uses TRBV11-2 and TRBJ2-2; 8 bases map to TRBD1. The junction had 7 bases not matched to a gene; V was cut back by 6 bases and J by 1 base. Germline V gene lookup returns CDR1 SGHAT and CDR2 FQNNGV. This CDR3 has 16 amino acids. The CDR3 sequence: CASRKPGQENTGELFF. The CDR3 nucleotides are TGTGCCAGCAGGAAACCGGGACAGGAGAACACCGGGGAGCTGTTTTTT.

V usage is TRBV7-2 and J usage is TRBJ1-1; a weak D match, TRBD1 (5 bases). This CDR3 spans 15 amino acids. Trimming shortened V by 5 bases and J by 4 bases, and 17 bases separated the two germline ends. Germline V gives CDR1 SGHTA, CDR2 FQGNSA. For the CDR3, the DNA is TGTGCCAGCAGCCCCGTGGGGACCCCGGCCACTGAAGCTTTCTTT. This encodes CASSPVGTPATEAFF.

The chain recombines TRBV10-2 with TRBJ1-5; 7 positions agree with TRBD1. There are 18 residues in the CDR3. Looked up from germline, CDR1 is WSHSY and CDR2 is SAAADI. V lost 2 bases, J lost 0 bases, and 10 bases stayed unmatched. The CDR3 DNA sequence: TGCGCCAGCAGTGAGCGACAGGGAGATGAGGGTAGCAATCAGCCCCAGCATTTT. It encodes CASSERQGDEGSNQPQHF.

The V call is TRBV2, the J call TRBJ1-4; maybe TRBD1 (5 bases). The ends were cut back, 7 bases at V and 8 bases at J, with 23 bases in the middle. CDR1 SNHLY and CDR2 FYNNEI come from the germline V gene. The CDR3 covers 16 residues. The DNA of the CDR3 is TGTGCCAGCACCTATAACCCGGGACGCAGGCAGGAAAAACTGTTTTTT. Translated: CASTYNPGRRQEKLFF.

This clonotype was found many times. V and J are TRBV5-1 and TRBJ2-2; D gene unclear. From germline, CDR1 is SGHRS and CDR2 YFSETQ. The CDR3 spans 15 residues. The V end lost 0 bases, the J end lost 1 base, and 7 bases lay between the germline ends. This CDR3 reads CASSLVERNTGELFF. The CDR3 DNA reads as TGCGCCAGCAGCTTGGTCGAGAGGAACACCGGGGAGCTGTTTTTT.

This clonotype has a count of ten or more. The chain has TRBV5-1 and TRBJ2-2, with 11 bases identical to TRBD1. Per the germline V gene, CDR1 is SGHRS and CDR2 is YFSETQ. V dropped 0 bases and J dropped 5; count of bases not matched to a gene: 9. The CDR3 spans 18 residues. The CDR3 DNA reads TGCGCCAGCAGCTTGGACGGACAGGGGGCCGTGGGTACCGGGGAGCTGTTTTTT. It encodes CASSLDGQGAVGTGELFF.

CDR3 sequence reads: CASSLEAGGPREQYF. The CDR3, as DNA: TGTGCCAGCAGCTTAGAAGCGGGAGGGCCTCGGGAGCAGTACTTC. This sequence joins TRBV7-6 and TRBJ2-7; 10 bases are a match to TRBD2. Germline CDR1 reads SGHVS; CDR2 reads FNYEAQ. J lost 7 bases, V lost 1 base, and 7 bases had no gene match. The CDR3 is made up of 15 amino acids.

The table lists this clonotype with a few counts. The rearrangement uses TRBV15 and TRBJ2-3, with 8 bases matching TRBD2. The V gene end was trimmed by 5 bases and the J gene end by 3 bases; junction bases not matched to a gene: 10. The V gene's germline CDR1 is LNHNV and CDR2 YYDKDF (reference sequence). This CDR3 comprises 16 residues. The CDR3 coding sequence is TGTGCCACCAGCCCTAACCCCACGGGAGGGACAGATACGCAGTATTTT. Protein: CATSPNPTGGTDTQYF.

This chain uses TRBV27 with TRBJ2-2; a weak D match, TRBD1 (6 bases). Germline V gene lookup returns CDR1 MNHEY and CDR2 SMNVEV (reference sequence). The CDR3 has 13 amino acids. V shed 7 bases and J shed 3 bases, with 9 bases lying between them. The CDR3 region is CASTGTYTGELFF. In nucleotides, the CDR3 is TGTGCCAGCACAGGGACATACACCGGGGAGCTGTTTTTT.